The 16 T cell receptor beta chains below come from one sample, sequenced in a study of molecular identifiers for immune sequencing clone quantification (dated by TCRdb to 2017 to 2018). Libraries were prepared through PCR. Data came from a NextSeq 500. The public reads were run again by TCRdb, first through fastp at Q25 and then through MiXCR, and only productive beta chains were kept. When rows share a CDR3 protein, they turn into one entry using the most common DNA and genes. Counted in this sample were nearly 650,000 distinct CDR3 sequences; roughly 23% of them appeared once. The top ten clonotypes cover about 0.81% of the sample. The sequenced sample consisted of naive CD8+ T cells from blood, with Jurkat cell RNA spiked in. The cell subset or site label, as the study defines it: FACS-sorted CD8+CD4-CCR7+CD45RA+ naive T cells. These receptor sequences come from a human donor in good health. Some libraries in this study had Jurkat cell RNA spiked in.

This clonotype has a handful of counts. The gene calls are TRBV7-9 and TRBJ2-1, with 7 bases matching TRBD2. The CDR3 has 15 amino acids. Germline loops: CDR1 SEHNR, CDR2 FQNEAQ (reference sequence). The V and J ends lost 5 bases and 0 bases, in that order; junction bases with no gene match: 4. DNA of the CDR3: TGTGCCAGCAGCCCGAGCGGGAACTCCTACAATGAGCAGTTCTTC. Its protein is CASSPSGNSYNEQFF.

This clonotype occurred many times. The chain has TRBV27 and TRBJ1-5; no clear D gene. The CDR3 runs 13 residues. V lost 8 bases to trimming and J lost 0 bases, with 8 bases between them. Germline CDR1 is MNHEY and CDR2 is SMNVEV (reference sequence). The CDR3 loop is CASGDGSNQPQHF. CDR3 coding DNA: TGTGCCAGCGGTGACGGTAGCAATCAGCCCCAGCATTTT.

This clonotype was seen at least ten times. The V call is TRBV6-1, the J call TRBJ2-7, with D perhaps matching TRBD2 (6 bases). CDR3 size: 14 residues. V lost 6 bases, J lost 4 bases, and 16 bases lay in between. Germline lookup yields CDR1 MNHNS and CDR2 SASEGT. The CDR3 loop reads CASRHSGGFYEQYF. CDR3 nucleotides: TGTGCCAGCAGGCACTCTGGGGGGTTTTACGAGCAGTACTTC.

Many counts were recorded for this clonotype. The chain employs TRBV4-3 and TRBJ2-2; 11 positions match TRBD2. Losses at the gene ends were 4 bases for V and 4 bases for J; bases not matched to a gene: 5. The length of the CDR3 is 16 residues. The germline V gene encodes CDR1 LGHNA and CDR2 YSLEER. The CDR3 DNA reads as TGCGCCAGCAGCCTTACTAGCGGGAGAGGCACCGGGGAGCTGTTTTTT. Its translation: CASSLTSGRGTGELFF.

In this sample, this clonotype turned up many times. J is TRBJ1-1 and V is TRBV4-3, with D possibly TRBD1 on 5 matching bases. Trimming cost V 6 bases and J 6 bases, with 20 bases left between them. Germline lookup yields CDR1 LGHNA and CDR2 YSLEER. CDR3 length: 15 amino acids. The CDR3 coding sequence is TGCGCCAGCAGGGGGGGGATTGGGACTTGGTCTGAAGCTTTCTTT. It codes for CASRGGIGTWSEAFF.

This clonotype appeared a few times. V is TRBV21-1 and J is TRBJ2-3; the D call TRBD2 from the table was never checked on the DNA. TRBV21-1 is a pseudogene locus. The CDR3 sequence is 17 residues long. CDR3 DNA sequence: TGTGCCAGCAGCAAAATGGAGCTAGCGGGAGTGAGAGATACGCAGTATTTT. It is translated as CASSKMELAGVRDTQYF.

The rearrangement uses TRBV6-2 or TRBV6-3 and TRBJ2-7; D remains ambiguous. V lost 5 bases and J 2 bases, leaving 13 bases between the germline ends. The CDR3 has 14 amino acids. Germline values: CDR1 MNHEY, CDR2 SVGEGT. CDR3 loop: CASSTALGPYEQYF. The CDR3, as DNA: TGTGCCAGCAGTACGGCCCTAGGGCCCTACGAGCAGTACTTC.

About this clonotype itself: A much more abundant neighbour one base away suggests this may be a read error. The CDR3 does not close with the conserved phenylalanine or tryptophan, likely indicating a read error. No DNA is shown, since the ends of the CDR3 on it are uncertain; the CDR3 is the one TCRdb lists. This chain links TRBV21-1 with TRBJ1-5. TRBV21-1 is assigned pseudogene status. Both ends counted, the CDR3 spans 17 residues. CDR3 sequence reads: CASSKIGAVVSNQPQHL.

This chain joins TRBV3-2 and TRBJ2-7; TRBD2 is the table's D call and was not checked against the DNA. TRBV3-2 counts as a pseudogene. The CDR3 sequence is 11 residues long. Here the CDR3 reads CASSPRDEQSF. DNA for the CDR3: TGTGCCAGCAGCCCGAGGGACGAGCAGTCCTTC.

The chain employs TRBV18 and TRBJ2-7, with no clear D. V lost 0 bases to trimming and J lost 4 bases, with 13 bases between them. From germline, CDR1 is KGHSH and CDR2 LQKENI. The CDR3 is made up of 15 amino acids. CDR3 nucleotide sequence: TGTGCCAGCTCACCACCGTCTTATCCCACGTACGAGCAGTACTTC. This sequence encodes CASSPPSYPTYEQYF.

A few counts support this clonotype. The J gene is TRBJ2-1, the V gene TRBV29-1; 7 bases line up with TRBD2. Germline assignment: CDR1 SQVTM and CDR2 ANQGSEA. V lost 3 bases, J lost 6 bases, and 5 bases stayed unmatched. The CDR3 totals 13 residues. The DNA for the CDR3 is TGCAGCGTTGATGGCGTAGCGGGCAATGAGCAGTTCTTC. Its translation: CSVDGVAGNEQFF.

In its sample, this clonotype was seen many times. This chain links TRBV30 with TRBJ1-1; D possibly corresponds to TRBD1 (5 bases). The CDR3 covers 11 residues. Trimming stripped 5 bases from V and 7 bases from J, with 11 bases between. The germline V gene has CDR1 GTSNPN and CDR2 SVGIG (reference sequence). The CDR3 here is CAWYRQLEAFF. DNA for the CDR3: TGTGCCTGGTACCGACAGCTTGAAGCTTTCTTT.

About this clonotype itself: A much more abundant neighbour one base away suggests this may be a read error. The rearrangement joins TRBV12-3 or TRBV12-4 to TRBJ2-7; D is unresolved. The CDR3 totals 13 residues. The CDR3 spells CASSLRSGYGQYF. The CDR3 DNA is TGTGCCAGCAGTTTAAGGTCCGGCTACGGGCAGTACTTC.

This clonotype was recorded many times. The rearrangement links TRBV29-1 to TRBJ2-1; D possibly matches TRBD1 or TRBD2 (5 bases each). CDR1 is SQVTM and CDR2 is ANQGSEA in the germline V gene. Trimming pared 5 bases from V and 8 bases from J, leaving 13 bases between. The CDR3 spans 12 residues. CDR3 in DNA: TGCAGCGTTATCCGGGACGGTCATGAGCAGTTCTTC. This translates into CSVIRDGHEQFF.

At least ten counts were recorded for this clonotype. This chain joins TRBV20-1 and TRBJ1-1; D call uncertain. V was clipped by 5 bases and J by 5 bases, with 6 bases between them. This CDR3 spans 10 amino acids. Looked up from germline, CDR1 is DFQATT and CDR2 is SNEGSKA (reference sequence). CDR3 in DNA: TGCAGTGCTTCCTGGACTGAAGCTTTCTTT. The encoded protein is CSASWTEAFF.

In its sample, this clonotype was seen many times. The V call is TRBV15, the J call TRBJ2-5; tentatively, D is TRBD2 (7 bases). Germline values: CDR1 LNHNV, CDR2 YYDKDF (reference sequence). This CDR3 has 17 amino acids. The ends were cut back, 0 bases at V and 1 base at J, with 15 bases in the middle. In nucleotides, the CDR3 is TGTGCCACCAGCAGAGATCGGGGGGCTCGGGTCCAAGAGACCCAGTACTTC. Amino acid sequence: CATSRDRGARVQETQYF. Looking up the rest from reference TRBV15 and TRBJ2-5 gives the full variable domain: DAMVIQNPRYQVTQFGKPVTLSCSQTLNHNVMYWYQQKSSQAPKLLFHYYDKDFNNEADTPDNFQSRRPNTSFCFLDIRSPGLGDTAMYLCATSRDRGARVQETQYFGPGTRLLVL.